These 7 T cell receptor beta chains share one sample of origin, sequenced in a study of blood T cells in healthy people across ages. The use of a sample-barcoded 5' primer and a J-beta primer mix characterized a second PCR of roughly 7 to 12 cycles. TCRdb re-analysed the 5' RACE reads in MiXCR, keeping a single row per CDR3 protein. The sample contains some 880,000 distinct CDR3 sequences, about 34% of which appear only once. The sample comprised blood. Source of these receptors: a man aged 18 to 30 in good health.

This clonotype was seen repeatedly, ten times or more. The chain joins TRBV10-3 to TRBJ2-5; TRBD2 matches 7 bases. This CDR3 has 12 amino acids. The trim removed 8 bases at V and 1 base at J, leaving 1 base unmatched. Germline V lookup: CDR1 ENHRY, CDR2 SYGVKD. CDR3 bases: TGTGCCATCGGCGGGGGCCAAGAGACCCAGTACTTC. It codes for CAIGGGQETQYF.

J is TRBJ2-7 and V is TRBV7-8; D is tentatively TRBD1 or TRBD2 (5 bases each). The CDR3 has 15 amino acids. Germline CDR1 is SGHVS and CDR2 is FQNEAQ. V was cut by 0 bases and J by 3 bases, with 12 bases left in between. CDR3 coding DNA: TGTGCCAGCAGCTTAGCATTTGGGGGTATCTACGAGCAGTACTTC. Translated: CASSLAFGGIYEQYF.

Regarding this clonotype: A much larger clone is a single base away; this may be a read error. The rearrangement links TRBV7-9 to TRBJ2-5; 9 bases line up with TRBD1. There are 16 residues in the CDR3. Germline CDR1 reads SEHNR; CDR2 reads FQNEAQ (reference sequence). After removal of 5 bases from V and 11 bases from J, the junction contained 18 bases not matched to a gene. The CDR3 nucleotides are TGTGCCAGCAGCCCTTGGGACAGGGTGGCGTACAATGAGCAGTACTTC. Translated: CASSPWDRVAYNEQYF.

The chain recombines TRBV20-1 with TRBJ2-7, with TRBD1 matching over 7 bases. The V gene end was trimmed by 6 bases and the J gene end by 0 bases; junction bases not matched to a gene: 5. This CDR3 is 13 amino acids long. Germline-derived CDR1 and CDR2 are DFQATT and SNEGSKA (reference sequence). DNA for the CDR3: TGCAGTGCATCGGACAGGAGCTCCTACGAGCAGTACTTC. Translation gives CSASDRSSYEQYF.

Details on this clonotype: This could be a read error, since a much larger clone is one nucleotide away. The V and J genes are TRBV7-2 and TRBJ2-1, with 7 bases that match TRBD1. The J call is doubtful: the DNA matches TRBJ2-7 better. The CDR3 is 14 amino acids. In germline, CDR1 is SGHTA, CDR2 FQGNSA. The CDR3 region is CASSSPGQHNEQYF. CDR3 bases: TGTGCCAGCAGCTCGCCGGGACAGCACAATGAGCAGTACTTC.

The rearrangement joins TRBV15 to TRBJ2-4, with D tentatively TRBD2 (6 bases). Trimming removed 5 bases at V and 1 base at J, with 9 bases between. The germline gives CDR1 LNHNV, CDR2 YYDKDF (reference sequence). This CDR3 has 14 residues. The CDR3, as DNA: TGTGCCACCAGCGGGGGGACTGCCAAAAACATTCAGTACTTC. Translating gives CATSGGTAKNIQYF. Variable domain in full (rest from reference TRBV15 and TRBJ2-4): DAMVIQNPRYQVTQFGKPVTLSCSQTLNHNVMYWYQQKSSQAPKLLFHYYDKDFNNEADTPDNFQSRRPNTSFCFLDIRSPGLGDTAMYLCATSGGTAKNIQYFGAGTRLSVL.

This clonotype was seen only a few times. In DNA form, the CDR3 reads TGTGCCAGCACGTTTTCGACCCTCGGCCCGGGACCAAGCACAGATACGCAGTATTTT. Encoded protein: CASTFSTLGPGPSTDTQYF. The J gene is TRBJ2-3, the V gene TRBV27; D is perhaps TRBD1 or TRBD2 (5 bases each). Germline assignment: CDR1 MNHEY and CDR2 SMNVEV (reference sequence). The CDR3 consists of 19 residues. V lost 7 bases and J lost 0, with 26 bases in between.